What follows is one T cell receptor beta chain and its context. This entry is derived from a study of blood T cell repertoires in COVID-19. Study in general: Samples of COVID-19 (acute and convalescent) were obtained from the United States, Italy and Spain.

Original data processing: Amplification of reference gene primers provided the estimated nucleated cell counts. Generated by immunoSEQ multiplex PCR, the TCRdb table keeps only in-frame clones and is missing some. Clone size and the V and J calls come from that table; the DNA yielded D and trimming. The profile covers 150,000 to 200,000 clones, with almost 85% appearing a single time and approximately 11% taken by the ten largest. The CDR3 is 14 residues long. Trimming took 2 bases from V and 3 from J, leaving 11 bases between them. The V gene's germline CDR1 is SGHNT and CDR2 YENEEA. The receptor was derived from a man between 45 and 60 years old who had recovered from COVID-19. The chain has TRBV11-3 and TRBJ2-7; the D gene is possibly TRBD1 (6 bases). Sequencing used PBMCs or T cells enriched from blood (not recorded which). The CDR3 DNA sequence: TGTGCCAGCAGCTTATCGTTACAGGGCTACGAGCAGTACTTC. It yields the protein CASSLSLQGYEQYF.